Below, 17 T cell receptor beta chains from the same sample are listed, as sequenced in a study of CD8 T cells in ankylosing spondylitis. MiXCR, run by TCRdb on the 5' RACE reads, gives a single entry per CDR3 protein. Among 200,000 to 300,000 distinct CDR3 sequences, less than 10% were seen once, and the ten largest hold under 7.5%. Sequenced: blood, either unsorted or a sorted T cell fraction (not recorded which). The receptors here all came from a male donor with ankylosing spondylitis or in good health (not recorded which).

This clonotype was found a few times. The CDR3 sequence is CASSSVPGNDGYTF. Written as DNA, the CDR3 is TGTGCCAGCAGTTCAGTCCCAGGGAACGATGGCTACACCTTC. The V gene is TRBV12-3 or TRBV12-4, the J gene TRBJ1-2, with D perhaps TRBD1 (5 bases). The CDR3 runs to 14 residues. Trimming stripped 4 bases from V and 6 bases from J, with 15 bases between.

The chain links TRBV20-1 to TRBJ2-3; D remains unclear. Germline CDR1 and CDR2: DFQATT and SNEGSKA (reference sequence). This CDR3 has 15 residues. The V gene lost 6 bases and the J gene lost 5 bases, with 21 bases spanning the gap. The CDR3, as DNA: TGCAGTGCCGCGGCTATCAACCCGGTTGGAGATACGCAGTATTTT. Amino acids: CSAAAINPVGDTQYF.

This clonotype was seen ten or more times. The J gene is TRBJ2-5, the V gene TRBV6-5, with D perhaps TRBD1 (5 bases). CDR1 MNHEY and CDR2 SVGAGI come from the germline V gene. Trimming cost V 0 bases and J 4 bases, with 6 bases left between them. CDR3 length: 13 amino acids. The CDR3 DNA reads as TGTGCCAGCAGTTACTCCGACAGAGAGACCCAGTACTTC. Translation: CASSYSDRETQYF.

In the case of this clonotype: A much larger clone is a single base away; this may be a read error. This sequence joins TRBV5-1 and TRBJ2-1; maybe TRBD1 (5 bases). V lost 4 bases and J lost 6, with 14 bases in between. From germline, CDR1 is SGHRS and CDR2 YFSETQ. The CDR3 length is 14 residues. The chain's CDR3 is CASSTQGGGNEQFF. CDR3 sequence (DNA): TGCGCCAGCAGCACCCAGGGCGGCGGCAATGAGCAGTTCTTC.

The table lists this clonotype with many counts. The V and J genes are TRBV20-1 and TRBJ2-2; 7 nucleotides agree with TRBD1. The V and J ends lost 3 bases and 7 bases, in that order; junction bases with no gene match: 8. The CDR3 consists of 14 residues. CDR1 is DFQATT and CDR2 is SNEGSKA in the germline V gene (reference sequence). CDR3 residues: CSARDVTGFGELFF. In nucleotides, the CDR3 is TGCAGTGCTAGGGATGTGACAGGGTTCGGGGAGCTGTTTTTT.

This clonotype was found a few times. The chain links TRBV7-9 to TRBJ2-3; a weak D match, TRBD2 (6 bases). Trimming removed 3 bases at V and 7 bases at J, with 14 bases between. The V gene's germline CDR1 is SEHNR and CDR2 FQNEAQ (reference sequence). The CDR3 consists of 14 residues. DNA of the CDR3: TGTGCCAGCAGCTTGATGGAGGGCGCGCATACGCAGTATTTT. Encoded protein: CASSLMEGAHTQYF.

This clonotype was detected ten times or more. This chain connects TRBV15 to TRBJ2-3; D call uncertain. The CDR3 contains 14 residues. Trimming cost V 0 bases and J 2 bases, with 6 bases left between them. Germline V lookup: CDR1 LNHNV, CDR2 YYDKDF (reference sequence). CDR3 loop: CATSRDPTTDTQYF. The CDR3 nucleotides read TGTGCCACCAGCAGAGATCCGACCACAGATACGCAGTATTTT. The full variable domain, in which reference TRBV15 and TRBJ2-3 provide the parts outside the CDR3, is DAMVIQNPRYQVTQFGKPVTLSCSQTLNHNVMYWYQQKSSQAPKLLFHYYDKDFNNEADTPDNFQSRRPNTSFCFLDIRSPGLGDTAMYLCATSRDPTTDTQYFGPGTRLTVL.

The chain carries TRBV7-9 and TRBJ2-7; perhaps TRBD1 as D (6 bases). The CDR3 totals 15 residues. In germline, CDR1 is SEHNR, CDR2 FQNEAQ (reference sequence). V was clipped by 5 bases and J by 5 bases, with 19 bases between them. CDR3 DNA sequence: TGTGCCAGCAGCACCCCCCTCACCGGACAGAACGAGCAGTACTTC. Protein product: CASSTPLTGQNEQYF. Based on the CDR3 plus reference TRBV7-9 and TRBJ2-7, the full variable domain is DTGVSQNPRHKITKRGQNVTFRCDPISEHNRLYWYRQTLGQGPEFLTYFQNEAQLEKSRLLSDRFSAERPKGSFSTLEIQRTEQGDSAMYLCASSTPLTGQNEQYFGPGTRLTVT.

The CDR3 region is CASSPLRQASRTLNTEAFF. The CDR3, as DNA: TGTGCCAGCAGCCCCCTCCGCCAGGCCTCCAGGACCTTGAACACTGAAGCTTTCTTT. The rearrangement links TRBV6-2 or TRBV6-3 to TRBJ1-1; D ambiguous. Per the germline V gene, CDR1 is MNHEY and CDR2 is SVGEGT. V was cut by 6 bases and J by 0 bases, with 26 bases left in between. This CDR3 spans 19 amino acids.

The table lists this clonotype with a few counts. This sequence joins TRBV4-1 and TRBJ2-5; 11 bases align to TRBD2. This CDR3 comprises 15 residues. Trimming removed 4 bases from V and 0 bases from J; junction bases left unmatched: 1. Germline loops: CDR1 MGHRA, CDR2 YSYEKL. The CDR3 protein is CASSPTSGNQETQYF. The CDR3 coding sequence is TGCGCCAGCAGCCCGACTAGCGGGAACCAAGAGACCCAGTACTTC.

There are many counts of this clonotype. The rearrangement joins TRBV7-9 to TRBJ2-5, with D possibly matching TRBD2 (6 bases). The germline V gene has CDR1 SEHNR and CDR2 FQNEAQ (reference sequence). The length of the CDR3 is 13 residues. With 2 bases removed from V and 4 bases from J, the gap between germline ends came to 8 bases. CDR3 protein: CASSLLGGETQYF. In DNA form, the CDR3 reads TGTGCCAGCAGCTTACTGGGGGGAGAGACCCAGTACTTC.

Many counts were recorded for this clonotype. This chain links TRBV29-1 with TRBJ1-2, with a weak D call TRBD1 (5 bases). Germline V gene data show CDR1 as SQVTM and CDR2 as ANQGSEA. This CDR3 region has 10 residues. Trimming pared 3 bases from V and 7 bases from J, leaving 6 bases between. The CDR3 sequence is CSVDGGGYTF. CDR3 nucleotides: TGCAGCGTTGATGGGGGTGGCTACACCTTC.

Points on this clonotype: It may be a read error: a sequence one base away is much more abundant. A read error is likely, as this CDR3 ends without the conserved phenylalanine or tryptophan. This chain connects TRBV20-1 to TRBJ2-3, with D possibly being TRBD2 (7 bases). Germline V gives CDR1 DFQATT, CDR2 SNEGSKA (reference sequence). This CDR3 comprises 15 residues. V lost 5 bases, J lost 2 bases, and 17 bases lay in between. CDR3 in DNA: TGCAGTGCTCCAGGGGCTAGCGGTACCACAGATACGCAGTATTAT. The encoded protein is CSAPGASGTTDTQYY.

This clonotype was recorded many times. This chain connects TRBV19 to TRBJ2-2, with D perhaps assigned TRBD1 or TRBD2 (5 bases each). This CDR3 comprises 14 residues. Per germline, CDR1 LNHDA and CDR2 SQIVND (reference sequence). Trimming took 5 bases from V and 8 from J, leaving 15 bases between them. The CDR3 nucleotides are TGTGCCAGTAGTCCCCTAGTGGGGACGGGGGAGCTGTTTTTT. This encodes CASSPLVGTGELFF.

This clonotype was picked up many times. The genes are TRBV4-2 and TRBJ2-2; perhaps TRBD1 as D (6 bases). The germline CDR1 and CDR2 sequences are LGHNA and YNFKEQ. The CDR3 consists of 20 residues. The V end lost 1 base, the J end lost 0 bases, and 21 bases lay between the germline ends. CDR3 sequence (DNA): TGTGCCAGCAGCCAAGCGATTGGGGGCAGCCCGTTCGCGAACACCGGGGAGCTGTTTTTT. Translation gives CASSQAIGGSPFANTGELFF.

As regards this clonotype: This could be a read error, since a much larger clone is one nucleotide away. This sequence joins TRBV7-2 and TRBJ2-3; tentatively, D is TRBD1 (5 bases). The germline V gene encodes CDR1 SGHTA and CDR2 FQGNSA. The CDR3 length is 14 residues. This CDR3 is CASSLGQGDNTQSF. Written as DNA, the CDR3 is TGTGCCAGCAGCTTAGGGCAGGGTGATAATACGCAGTCTTTT.

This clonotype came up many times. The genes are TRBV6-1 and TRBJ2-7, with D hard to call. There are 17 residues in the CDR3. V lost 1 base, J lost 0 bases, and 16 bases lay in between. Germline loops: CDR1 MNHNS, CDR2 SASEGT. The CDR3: CASSEVPLWARSYEQYF. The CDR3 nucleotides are TGTGCCAGCAGTGAAGTCCCATTGTGGGCCCGCTCCTACGAGCAGTACTTC.